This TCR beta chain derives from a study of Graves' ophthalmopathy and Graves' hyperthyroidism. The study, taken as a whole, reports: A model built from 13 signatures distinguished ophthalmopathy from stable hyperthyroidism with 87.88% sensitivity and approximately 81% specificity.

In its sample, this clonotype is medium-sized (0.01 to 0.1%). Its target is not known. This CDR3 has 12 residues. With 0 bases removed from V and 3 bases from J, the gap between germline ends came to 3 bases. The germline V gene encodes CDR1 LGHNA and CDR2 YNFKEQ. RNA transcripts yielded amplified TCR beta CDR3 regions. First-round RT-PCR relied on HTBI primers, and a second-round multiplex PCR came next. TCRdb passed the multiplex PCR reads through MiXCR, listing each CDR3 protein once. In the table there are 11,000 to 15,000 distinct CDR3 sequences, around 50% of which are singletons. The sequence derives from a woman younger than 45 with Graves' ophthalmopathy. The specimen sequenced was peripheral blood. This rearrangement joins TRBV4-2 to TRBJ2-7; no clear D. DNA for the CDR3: TGTGCCAGCAGCCAAGATGGCTACGAGCAGTACTTC. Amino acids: CASSQDGYEQYF.